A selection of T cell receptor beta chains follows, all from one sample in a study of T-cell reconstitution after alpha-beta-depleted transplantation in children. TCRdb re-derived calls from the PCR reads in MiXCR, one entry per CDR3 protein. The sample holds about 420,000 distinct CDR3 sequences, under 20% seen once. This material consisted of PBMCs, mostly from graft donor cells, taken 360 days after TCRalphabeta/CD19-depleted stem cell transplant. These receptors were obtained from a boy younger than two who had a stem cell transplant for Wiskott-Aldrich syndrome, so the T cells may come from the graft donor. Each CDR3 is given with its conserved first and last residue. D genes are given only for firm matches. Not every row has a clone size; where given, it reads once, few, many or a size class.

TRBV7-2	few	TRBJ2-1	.	TGTGCCAGCCAGGAACGGCATGGCAGAAATGAGCAGTTCTTC	CASQERHGRNEQFF
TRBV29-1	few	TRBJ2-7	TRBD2	TGCAGCGTTGACCTGGGACTAGCGGGCGAGCAGTACTTC	CSVDLGLAGEQYF
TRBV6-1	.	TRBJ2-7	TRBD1	TGTGCCAGCAGTGAAACAGGGGGCTTCTACGAGCAGTACTTC	CASSETGGFYEQYF
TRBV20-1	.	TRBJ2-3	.	TGCAGTGCTAGCAGGGGCCCAAGCACAGATACGCAGTATTTT	CSASRGPSTDTQYF
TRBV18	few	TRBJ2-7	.	TGTGCCAGCTCACCACATAGCTCCTACGAGCAGTACTTC	CASSPHSSYEQYF
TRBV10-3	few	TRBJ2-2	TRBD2	TGTGCCATCAGGGGGACTACCCTCACCGGGGAGCTGTTTTTT	CAIRGTTLTGELFF
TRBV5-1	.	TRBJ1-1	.	TGCGCCAGCAGCCTCTCAGGGGCCGGCGACCTAGAAGCTTTCTTT	CASSLSGAGDLEAFF
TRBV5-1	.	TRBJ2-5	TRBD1	TGCGCCAGCAGCTGGAGGCCGATGCCGATGGGACAGGGTATGGGGGAGACCCAGTACTTC	CASSWRPMPMGQGMGETQYF
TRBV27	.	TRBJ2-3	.	TGTGCCAGCAGTTTATCAGGGGCAACAGATACGCAGTATTTT	CASSLSGATDTQYF
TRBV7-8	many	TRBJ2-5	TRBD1	TGTGCCAGCAGCTTACGGACAGGGAGGGAGACCCAGTACTTC	CASSLRTGRETQYF
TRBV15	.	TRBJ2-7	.	TGTGCCACCAGCAGAGAGGCAGGCTACTACGAGCAGTACTTC	CATSREAGYYEQYF
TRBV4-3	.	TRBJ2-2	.	TGCGCCAGCAGCCAAGTGATAGCTTTCGGGGAGCTGTTTTTT	CASSQVIAFGELFF
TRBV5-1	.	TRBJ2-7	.	TGCGCCAGCAGCTTTAGGACACCTAGCTACGAGCAGTACTTC	CASSFRTPSYEQYF
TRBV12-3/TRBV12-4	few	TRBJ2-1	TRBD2	TGTGCCAGCAGGGTAAGCGGGAGCTCCTACAATGAGCAGTTCTTC	CASRVSGSSYNEQFF
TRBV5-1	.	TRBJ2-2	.	TGCGCCAGCAGCTTGGCCGGGGGCCTCGTGCCTCACACCGGGGAGCTGTTTTTT	CASSLAGGLVPHTGELFF
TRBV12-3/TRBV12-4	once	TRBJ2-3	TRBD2	TGTGCCAGCAGACTGGGACTAGCGGGTCGGGGAGATACGCAGTATTTT	CASRLGLAGRGDTQYF
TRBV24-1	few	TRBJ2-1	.	TGTGCCACCAGTGATTTTCGCGCGGATGAGCAGTTCTTC	CATSDFRADEQFF
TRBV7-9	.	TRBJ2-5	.	TGTGCCAGCAGTGACTTCCAAGAGACCCAGTACTTC	CASSDFQETQYF
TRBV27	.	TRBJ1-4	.	TGTGCCAGCAGTTTAAGGCAGGGAGGAACAAGTGAAAAACTGTTTTTT	CASSLRQGGTSEKLFF
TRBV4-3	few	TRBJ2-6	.	TGCGCGAGCAGCCGCCTGACTTTC	CASSRLTF
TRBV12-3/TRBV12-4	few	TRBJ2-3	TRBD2	TGTGCCAGCAGTTTAAGGCAGGGACTAGGGTCAGATACGCAGTATTTT	CASSLRQGLGSDTQYF
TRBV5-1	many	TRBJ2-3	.	TGCGCCAGCAGCCCCAGGGTACAGACAGATACGCAGTATTTT	CASSPRVQTDTQYF
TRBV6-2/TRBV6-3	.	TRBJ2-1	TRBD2	TGTGCCAGCAAAACGACTAGCGGGGCCAGGGGTGAGCAGTTCTTC	CASKTTSGARGEQFF
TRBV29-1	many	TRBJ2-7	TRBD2	TGCAGCGTTGAGAGGCTAGCGGGGAACTACGAGCAGTACTTC	CSVERLAGNYEQYF
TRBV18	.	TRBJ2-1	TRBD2	TGTGCCAGCTCACCGTTCTTGCTAGCGGGAGGGCCGGAGGAGCAGTTCTTC	CASSPFLLAGGPEEQFF
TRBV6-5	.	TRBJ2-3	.	TGTGCCAGCAGTTACCCAAACCCGGGACCACGCACAGATACGCAGTATTTT	CASSYPNPGPRTDTQYF
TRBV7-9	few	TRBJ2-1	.	TGTGCCAGCAGCTACACGAACTACAATGAGCAGTTCTTC	CASSYTNYNEQFF
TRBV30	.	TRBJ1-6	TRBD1	TGTGCCTGGAGTGGGCCCGGGACAGGGGGAGATTATAATTCACCCCTCCACTTT	CAWSGPGTGGDYNSPLHF
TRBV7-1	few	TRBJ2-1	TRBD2	TGTGCCAGCAGCTCCAGTTGGGGCGGGACTAGCGGGGCCCGGGGCCCTTACAATGAGCAGTTCTTC	CASSSSWGGTSGARGPYNEQFF
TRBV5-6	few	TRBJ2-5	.	TGTGCCAGCAGCGCCACAGTCCAAGAGACCCAGTACTTC	CASSATVQETQYF
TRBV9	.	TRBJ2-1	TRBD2	TGTGCCAGCAGCGGCGGTATTCGTGGGGAGGGTTCCTACAATGAGCAGTTCTTC	CASSGGIRGEGSYNEQFF
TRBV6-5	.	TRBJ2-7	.	TGTGCCAGCAGCTCCTCGGGTTGGGGCCAGAAGTACTTC	CASSSSGWGQKYF
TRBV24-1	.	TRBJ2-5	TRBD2	TGTGCCACCAGTGATTCGACGACTAGCGGTCGAGAGACCCAGTACTTC	CATSDSTTSGRETQYF
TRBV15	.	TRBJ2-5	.	TGTGCCACCAGCAGACCTTTGGCCAGGTTGGAGACCCAGTACTTC	CATSRPLARLETQYF
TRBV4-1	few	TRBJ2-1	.	TGCGCCAGCAGCCAAGTTCGGGGGACGGATGAGCAGTTCTTC	CASSQVRGTDEQFF
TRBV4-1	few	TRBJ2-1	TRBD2	TGCGCCAGCAGCCAAGGGAAAGGGCGGGAGGGCCGCGATGAGCAGTTCTTC	CASSQGKGREGRDEQFF
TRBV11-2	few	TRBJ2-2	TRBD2	TGTGCCAGCAGCACAAGCATATTTCCGGGACTAGGAAACACCGGGGAGCTGTTTTTT	CASSTSIFPGLGNTGELFF
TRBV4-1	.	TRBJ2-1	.	TGCGCCAGCAGCCAAGCGGGGACCCTTAGCGGGCAGTTCTTC	CASSQAGTLSGQFF
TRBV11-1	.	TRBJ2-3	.	TGTGCCAGCAGCTTAGACACCCGTCAGTATTTT	CASSLDTRQYF
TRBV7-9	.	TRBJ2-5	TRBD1	TGTGCCAGCAGCTTTACGCACAGGGGAAGAGAGACCCAGTACTTC	CASSFTHRGRETQYF
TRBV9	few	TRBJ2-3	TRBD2	TGTGCCAGCAGCGTAGCTGGGGCTAGCGGGATGCAAGATACGCAGTATTTT	CASSVAGASGMQDTQYF